This entry lists 13 T cell receptor beta chains sequenced from one sample in a study of blood T cell repertoires in COVID-19. Profiling relied on immunoSEQ multiplex PCR, and the TCRdb table lists in-frame clones only, not all of them. The sample lists roughly 60,000 clones; around four fifths were seen once. Source material: peripheral blood. The source of these receptors is a man aged 25-45 years with COVID-19, enrolled during active disease.

The V call is TRBV3-1 (or the pseudogene TRBV3-2), the J call TRBJ1-4; 7 nucleotides agree with TRBD1. Germline V lookup: CDR1 LGHDT, CDR2 YNNKEL (reference sequence). This CDR3 contains 15 residues. V shed 4 bases and J 10 bases; nucleotides not matched to a gene: 12. CDR3 region: CASSPRTGVLGKLFF. Written as DNA, the CDR3 is TGTGCCAGCAGCCCTAGAACAGGGGTATTAGGAAAACTGTTTTTT.

V gene TRBV21-1 combines with J gene TRBJ2-1; whether TRBD1, the table's D call, matches the DNA was not checked. TRBV21-1 is recorded as a pseudogene. The CDR3 contains 16 residues. CDR3 DNA sequence: TGTGCCAGCAGCAAAGTTGCGCGACAGAATGACAATGAGCAGTTCTTC. Its translation: CASSKVARQNDNEQFF.

V is TRBV1 and J is TRBJ2-1; TRBD2 is the table's D call and was not checked against the DNA. TRBV1 is a pseudogene locus. This CDR3 has 17 amino acids. CDR3 sequence (DNA): TGCACCAGCAGCCAAGATAAAAGACTAGCGGGATCTTATGAGCAGTTCTTC. This encodes CTSSQDKRLAGSYEQFF.

Only one count was recorded for this clone. The chain has TRBV19 and TRBJ2-7; the match to TRBD1 covers 8 bases. The CDR3 has 14 residues. With 1 base clipped from V and 3 bases from J, the junction kept 2 bases outside the gene matches. The V gene's germline CDR1 is LNHDA and CDR2 SQIVND (reference sequence). The CDR3 DNA is TGTGCCAGTAGTATAGGTGGGACAGGCTACGAGCAGTACTTC. It translates to CASSIGGTGYEQYF.

The V and J genes are TRBV30 and TRBJ1-5; the D is unclear. The CDR3 covers 15 residues. The V and J ends lost 0 bases and 3 bases respectively, with 12 bases between them. The germline V gene has CDR1 GTSNPN and CDR2 SVGIG (reference sequence). CDR3 nucleotides: TGTGCCTGGAGTGTTTCGGGAAAGATCAATCAGCCCCAGCATTTT. This codes for CAWSVSGKINQPQHF.

The chain recombines TRBV27 with TRBJ2-7; TRBD2 matches 11 bases. The trim removed 8 bases at V and 7 bases at J, leaving 10 bases unmatched. The germline CDR1 and CDR2 sequences are MNHEY and SMNVEV (reference sequence). The CDR3 is 14 residues long. The CDR3 loop reads CASRRGLAVMEQYF. CDR3 in DNA: TGTGCCAGCCGACGGGGACTAGCGGTTATGGAGCAGTACTTC.

This clone was counted once. The chain has TRBV7-8 and TRBJ2-5; weak D call: TRBD2 (6 bases). The V gene's germline CDR1 is SGHVS and CDR2 FQNEAQ. Between the trimmed V and J ends, which lost 8 bases and 5 bases, there was a span of 15 bases. The CDR3 length is 13 residues. The CDR3 loop reads CASGRGGWETQYF. The CDR3, as DNA: TGTGCCAGCGGTCGTGGGGGGTGGGAGACCCAGTACTTC.

This clone has just one count. The V call is TRBV19, the J call TRBJ2-1; possible D gene TRBD2, 6 bases. The germline gives CDR1 LNHDA, CDR2 SQIVND (reference sequence). The ends were cut back, 4 bases at V and 8 bases at J, with 15 bases in the middle. CDR3 length equals 14 residues. CDR3: CASSRSSVSDEQFF. CDR3 nucleotide sequence: TGTGCCAGTAGTAGGTCTAGCGTATCAGATGAGCAGTTCTTC.

The genes are TRBV6-4 and TRBJ2-3; D is perhaps TRBD2 (5 bases). The CDR3 contains 15 residues. CDR1 and CDR2 (germline): MRHNA, SNTAGT. Trimming left V 0 bases short and J 6 bases short, with 13 bases between. CDR3 sequence (DNA): TGTGCCAGCAGTGACTCCTTCAGAGGGCCCGATACGCAGTATTTT. Translated: CASSDSFRGPDTQYF.

DNA for the CDR3: TGTGCCAGCTCACCAGGGGAGGGACTTCAAGCTACGCAGTATTTT. Protein sequence: CASSPGEGLQATQYF. The chain is built from TRBV18 and TRBJ2-3; TRBD2 matches at 7 bases. The germline V gene encodes CDR1 KGHSH and CDR2 LQKENI. The CDR3 totals 15 residues. Trimming removed 2 bases from V and 8 bases from J; junction bases left unmatched: 10.

This sequence joins TRBV7-3 and TRBJ2-3, with 11 bases aligning to TRBD2. Germline V gives CDR1 SGHTA, CDR2 FQGTGA. CDR3 length equals 18 residues. Trimming cost V 5 bases and J 0 bases; bases outside gene matches: 10. This CDR3 is CASSLPGTSGASTDTQYF. The CDR3 DNA is TGTGCCAGCAGCCTGCCCGGGACTAGCGGAGCTAGCACAGATACGCAGTATTTT.

This clone was found a few times. V gene TRBV28 combines with J gene TRBJ2-7; 9 bases are shared with TRBD1. The J segment lost 5 bases and the V segment lost 6 bases, leaving 8 bases of the junction unmatched. This CDR3 region has 14 residues. Germline CDR1 MDHEN, CDR2 SYDVKM. CDR3 nucleotides: TGTGCCAGCAGGCCACAGGGGGCGAAGAACGAGCAGTACTTC. Its protein product is CASRPQGAKNEQYF.

J is TRBJ2-1 and V is TRBV10-3, with 7 bases identical to TRBD1. The V gene end was trimmed by 2 bases and the J gene end by 7 bases; junction bases not matched to a gene: 5. The CDR3 has 14 residues. Looked up from germline, CDR1 is ENHRY and CDR2 is SYGVKD. CDR3 loop: CAISERQGENEQFF. The CDR3 nucleotides are TGTGCCATCAGTGAGAGGCAGGGGGAGAATGAGCAGTTCTTC.